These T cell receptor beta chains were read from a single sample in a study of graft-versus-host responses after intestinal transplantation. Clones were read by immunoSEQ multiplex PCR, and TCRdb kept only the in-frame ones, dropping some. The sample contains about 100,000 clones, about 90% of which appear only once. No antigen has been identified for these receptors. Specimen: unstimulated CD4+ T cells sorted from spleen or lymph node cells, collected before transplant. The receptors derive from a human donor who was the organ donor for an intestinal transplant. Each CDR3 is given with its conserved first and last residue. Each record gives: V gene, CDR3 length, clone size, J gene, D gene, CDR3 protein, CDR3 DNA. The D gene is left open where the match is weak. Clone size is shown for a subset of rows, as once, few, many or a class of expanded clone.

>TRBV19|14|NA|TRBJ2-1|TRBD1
CASSTRQGVIEQFF
TGTGCCAGTAGTACCCGACAGGGGGTCATTGAGCAGTTCTTC
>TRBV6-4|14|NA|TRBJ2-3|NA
CASSEEDSTDTQYF
TGTGCCAGCAGTGAGGAGGATTCCACAGATACGCAGTATTTT
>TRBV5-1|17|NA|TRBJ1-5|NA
CASSPDGSVASNQPQHF
TGCGCCAGCAGCCCAGACGGCAGCGTAGCTAGCAATCAGCCCCAGCATTTT
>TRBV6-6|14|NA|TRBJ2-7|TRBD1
CASRRTGGPYEQYF
TGTGCCAGCAGGCGGACAGGGGGCCCCTACGAGCAGTACTTC
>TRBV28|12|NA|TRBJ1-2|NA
CASSRPRRGYTF
TGTGCCAGCAGTCGACCTCGGCGCGGCTACACCTTC
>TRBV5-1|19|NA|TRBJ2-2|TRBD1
CASSMRRTGATLNTGELFF
TGCGCCAGCAGCATGCGGCGGACAGGGGCGACTCTGAACACCGGGGAGCTGTTTTTT
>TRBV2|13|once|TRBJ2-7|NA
CASKGPPTYEQYF
TGTGCCAGCAAGGGACCTCCAACCTACGAGCAGTACTTC
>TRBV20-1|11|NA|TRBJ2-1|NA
CSATLGDEQFF
TGCAGTGCCACGCTTGGGGATGAGCAGTTCTTC
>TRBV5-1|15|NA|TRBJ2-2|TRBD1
CASSPGQGGNGELFF
TGCGCCAGCAGCCCGGGACAGGGCGGGAACGGGGAGCTGTTTTTT
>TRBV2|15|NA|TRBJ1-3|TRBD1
CASRGQGSSGNTIYF
TGTGCCAGCAGGGGACAGGGAAGCTCTGGAAACACCATATATTTT
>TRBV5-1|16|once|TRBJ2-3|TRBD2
CASSAYSGVVTDTQYF
TGCGCCAGCAGCGCCTATAGCGGGGTGGTTACAGATACGCAGTATTTT
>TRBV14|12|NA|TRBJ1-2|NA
CASSSGGYGYTF
TGTGCCAGCAGTTCGGGGGGGTATGGCTACACCTTC
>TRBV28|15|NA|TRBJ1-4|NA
CASSFGGARGEKLFF
TGTGCCAGCAGTTTTGGGGGGGCTAGGGGTGAAAAACTGTTTTTT
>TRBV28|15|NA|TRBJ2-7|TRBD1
CATRTGKIHSYEQYF
TGTGCCACAAGGACAGGGAAAATCCATTCCTACGAGCAGTACTTC
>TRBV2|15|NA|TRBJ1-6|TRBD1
CAIVTQGAGNSPLHF
TGTGCCATCGTTACCCAGGGGGCCGGTAATTCACCCCTCCACTTT
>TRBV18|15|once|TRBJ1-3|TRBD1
CASSYASGTANTIYF
TGTGCCAGCTCGTACGCTTCCGGGACAGCGAACACCATATATTTT
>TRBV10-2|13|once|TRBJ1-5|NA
CASTRAGDQPQHF
TGCGCCAGCACCAGGGCGGGGGATCAGCCCCAGCATTTT
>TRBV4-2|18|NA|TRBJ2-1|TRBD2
CASSPQGVAGGSYNEQFF
TGTGCCAGCAGCCCCCAGGGAGTCGCGGGGGGCTCCTACAATGAGCAGTTCTTC
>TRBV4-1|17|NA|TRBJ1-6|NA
CASSLRGAPWVNSPLHF
TGCGCCAGCAGCCTAAGAGGGGCACCTTGGGTTAATTCACCCCTCCACTTT
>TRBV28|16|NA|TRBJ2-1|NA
CASSSWDPLSYNEQFF
TGTGCCAGCAGTTCCTGGGACCCTTTGTCCTACAATGAGCAGTTCTTC
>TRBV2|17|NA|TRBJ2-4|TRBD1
CASSLGQGRGRGNIQYF
TGTGCCAGCAGTTTGGGACAGGGGCGAGGAAGGGGAAACATTCAGTACTTC
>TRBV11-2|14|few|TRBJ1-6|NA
CASSSGAGSSPLHF
TGTGCCAGCAGCTCAGGTGCGGGGAGTTCACCCCTCCACTTT
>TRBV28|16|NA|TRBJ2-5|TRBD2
CASSFLGTSPGETQYF
TGTGCCAGCAGTTTCCTTGGGACTAGCCCGGGGGAGACCCAGTACTTC
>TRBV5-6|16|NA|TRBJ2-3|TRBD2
CASSLPLAGLQDTQYF
TGTGCCAGCAGCTTACCACTAGCGGGTTTACAAGATACGCAGTATTTT
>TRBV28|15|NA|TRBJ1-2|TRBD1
CASSLSRGLNYGYTF
TGTGCCAGCAGTTTATCTAGGGGGCTTAACTATGGCTACACCTTC
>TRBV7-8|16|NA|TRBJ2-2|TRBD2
CASSSLRGRDTGELFF
TGTGCCAGCAGCTCCCTGCGGGGGAGAGACACCGGGGAGCTGTTTTTT
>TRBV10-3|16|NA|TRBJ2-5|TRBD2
CAISSGLAGGQETQYF
TGTGCCATCAGTTCAGGACTAGCGGGGGGGCAAGAGACCCAGTACTTC
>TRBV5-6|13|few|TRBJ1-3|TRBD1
CASSLGQGNTIYF
TGTGCCAGCAGCTTGGGACAGGGGAACACCATATATTTT
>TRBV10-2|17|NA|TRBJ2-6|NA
CASPVGPVESGANVLTF
TGCGCCAGCCCCGTTGGCCCCGTCGAGTCTGGGGCCAACGTCCTGACTTTC
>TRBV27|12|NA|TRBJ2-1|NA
CASRYRVNEQFF
TGTGCCAGCAGATACAGGGTCAATGAGCAGTTCTTC
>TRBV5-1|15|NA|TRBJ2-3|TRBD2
CASSFLGLATDTQYF
TGCGCCAGCAGCTTCTTGGGACTAGCGACAGATACGCAGTATTTT
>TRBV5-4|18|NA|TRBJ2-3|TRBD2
CASSLLAGAPGVTDTQYF
TGTGCCAGCAGCTTACTAGCGGGGGCCCCAGGGGTCACAGATACGCAGTATTTT
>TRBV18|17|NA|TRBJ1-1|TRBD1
CASSPPGQGGQSTEAFF
TGTGCCAGCTCACCACCGGGACAGGGGGGGCAGAGCACTGAAGCTTTCTTT
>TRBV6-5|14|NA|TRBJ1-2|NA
CASSSMPPVYGYTF
TGTGCCAGCAGTTCGATGCCCCCAGTCTATGGCTACACCTTC
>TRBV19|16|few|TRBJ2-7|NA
CASSIEGGWRQELQYF
TGTGCCAGTAGTATTGAGGGAGGTTGGCGACAGGAGTTGCAGTACTTC
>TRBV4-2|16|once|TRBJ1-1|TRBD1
CASATGTGDGSPEAFF
TGTGCCAGCGCGACCGGGACAGGGGATGGAAGCCCTGAAGCTTTCTTT
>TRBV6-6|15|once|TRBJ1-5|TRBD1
CASRPGTGVNQPQHF
TGTGCCAGCAGACCTGGCACAGGGGTTAATCAGCCCCAGCATTTT
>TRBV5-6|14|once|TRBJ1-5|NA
CASSLVGHAQPQHF
TGTGCCAGCAGCTTGGTCGGACACGCTCAGCCCCAGCATTTT
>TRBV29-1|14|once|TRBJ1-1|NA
CSVDRGLGDTEAFF
TGCAGCGTTGACCGGGGTCTAGGGGACACTGAAGCTTTCTTT
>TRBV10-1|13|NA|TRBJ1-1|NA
CASSESGRPEAFF
TGCGCCAGCAGTGAGTCCGGCAGACCTGAAGCTTTCTTT
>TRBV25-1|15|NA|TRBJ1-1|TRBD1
CASSEFRGNRPNLRF
TGTGCCAGCAGTGAATTCAGGGGGAACAGGCCCAACCTGCGATTT
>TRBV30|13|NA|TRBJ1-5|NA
CAWKGRTNQPQHF
TGTGCCTGGAAAGGACGGACGAATCAGCCCCAGCATTTT
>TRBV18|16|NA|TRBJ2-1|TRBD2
CASSPSGLAGYNEQFF
TGTGCCAGCTCACCATCTGGACTAGCGGGGTACAATGAGCAGTTCTTC
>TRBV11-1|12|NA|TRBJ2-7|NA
CASSFSSYEQYF
TGTGCCAGCAGCTTCAGCTCCTACGAGCAGTACTTC
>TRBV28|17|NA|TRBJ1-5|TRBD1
CASRNRGELLFHQPQHF
TGTGCCAGCAGGAACAGGGGAGAGTTGTTGTTTCATCAGCCCCAGCATTTT
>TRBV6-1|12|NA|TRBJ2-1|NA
CASSENFGEQFF
TGTGCCAGCAGTGAAAATTTTGGTGAGCAGTTCTTC
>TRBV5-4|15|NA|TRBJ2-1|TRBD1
CASSPQGVSYNEQFF
TGTGCCAGCAGCCCTCAGGGGGTTTCGTACAATGAGCAGTTCTTC
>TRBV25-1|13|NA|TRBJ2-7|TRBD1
CASSRDRGYEQYF
TGTGCCAGCAGCCGGGACAGGGGCTACGAGCAGTACTTC
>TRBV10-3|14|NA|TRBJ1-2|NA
CAISERGRVSGYTF
TGTGCCATCAGTGAGCGCGGCAGGGTTTCAGGCTACACCTTC